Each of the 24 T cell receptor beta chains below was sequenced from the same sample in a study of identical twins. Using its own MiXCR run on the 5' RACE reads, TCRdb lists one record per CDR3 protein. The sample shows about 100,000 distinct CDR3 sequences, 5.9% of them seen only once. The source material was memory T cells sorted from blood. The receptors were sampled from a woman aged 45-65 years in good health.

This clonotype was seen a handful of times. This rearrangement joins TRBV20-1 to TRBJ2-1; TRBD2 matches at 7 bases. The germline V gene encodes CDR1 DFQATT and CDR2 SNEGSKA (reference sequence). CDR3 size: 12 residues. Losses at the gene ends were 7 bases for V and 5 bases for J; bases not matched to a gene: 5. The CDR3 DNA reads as TGCAGTGTCCAGCGGGGAGACAATGAGCAGTTCTTC. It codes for CSVQRGDNEQFF.

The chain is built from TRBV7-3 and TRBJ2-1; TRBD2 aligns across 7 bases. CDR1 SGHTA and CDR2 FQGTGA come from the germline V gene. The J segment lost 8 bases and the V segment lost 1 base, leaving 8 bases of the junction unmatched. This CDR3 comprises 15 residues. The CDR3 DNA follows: TGTGCCAGCAGCTTAAGCGGGAGTACCGCCCATGAGCAGTTCTTC. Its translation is CASSLSGSTAHEQFF.

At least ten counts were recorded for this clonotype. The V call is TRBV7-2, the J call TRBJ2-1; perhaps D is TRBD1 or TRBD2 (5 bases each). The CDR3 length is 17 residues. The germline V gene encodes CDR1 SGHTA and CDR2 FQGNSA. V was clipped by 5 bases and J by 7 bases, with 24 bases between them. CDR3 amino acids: CASSPYLGTSFFNEQFF. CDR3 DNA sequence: TGTGCCAGCAGCCCGTACCTTGGGACGTCTTTCTTTAATGAGCAGTTCTTC.

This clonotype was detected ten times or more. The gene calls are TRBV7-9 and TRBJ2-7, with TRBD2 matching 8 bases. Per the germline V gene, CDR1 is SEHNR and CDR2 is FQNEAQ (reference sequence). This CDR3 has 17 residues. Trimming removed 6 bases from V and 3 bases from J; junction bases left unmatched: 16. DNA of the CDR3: TGTGCCAGCAGGTCATGTGTTTCCCGCCGGGGGGGCTACGAGCAGTACGTC. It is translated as CASRSCVSRRGGYEQYV.

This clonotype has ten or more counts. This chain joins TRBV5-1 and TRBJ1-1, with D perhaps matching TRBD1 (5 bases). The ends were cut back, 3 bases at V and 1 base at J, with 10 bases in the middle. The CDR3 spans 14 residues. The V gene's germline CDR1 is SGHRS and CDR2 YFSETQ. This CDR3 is CASSWDGGNTEAFF. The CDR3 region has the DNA TGCGCCAGCAGCTGGGATGGGGGGAACACTGAAGCTTTCTTT.

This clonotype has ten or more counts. CDR3 loop: CASSLVGGIRETQYF. The CDR3, as DNA: TGCGCCAGCAGCTTGGTCGGCGGGATTAGGGAGACCCAGTACTTC. This rearrangement joins TRBV5-1 to TRBJ2-5; D possibly corresponds to TRBD2 (6 bases). The V and J ends lost 0 bases and 5 bases respectively, with 14 bases between them. CDR1 SGHRS and CDR2 YFSETQ come from the germline V gene. CDR3 length equals 15 residues.

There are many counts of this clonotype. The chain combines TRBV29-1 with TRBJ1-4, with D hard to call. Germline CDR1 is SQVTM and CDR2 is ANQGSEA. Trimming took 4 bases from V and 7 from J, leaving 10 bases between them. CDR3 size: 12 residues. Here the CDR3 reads CSVASSSEKLFF. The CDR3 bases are TGCAGCGTTGCCTCCAGCAGTGAAAAACTGTTTTTT.

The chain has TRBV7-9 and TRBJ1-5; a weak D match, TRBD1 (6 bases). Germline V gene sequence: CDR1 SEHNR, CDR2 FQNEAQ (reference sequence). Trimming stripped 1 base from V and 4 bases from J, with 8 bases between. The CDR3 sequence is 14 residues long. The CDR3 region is CASSLGTENQPQHF. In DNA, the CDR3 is TGTGCCAGCAGCTTAGGGACAGAAAATCAGCCCCAGCATTTT.

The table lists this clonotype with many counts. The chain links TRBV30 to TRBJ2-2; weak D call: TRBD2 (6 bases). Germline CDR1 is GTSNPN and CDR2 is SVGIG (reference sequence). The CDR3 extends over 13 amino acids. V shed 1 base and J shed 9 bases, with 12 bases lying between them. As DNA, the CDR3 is TGTGCCTGGAGTGAGACTAGAAGCCGGGAGCTGTTTTTT. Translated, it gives CAWSETRSRELFF.

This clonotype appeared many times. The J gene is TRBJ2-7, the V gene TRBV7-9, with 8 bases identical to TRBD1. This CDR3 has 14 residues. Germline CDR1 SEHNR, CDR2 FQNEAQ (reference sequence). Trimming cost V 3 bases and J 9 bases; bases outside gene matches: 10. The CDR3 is CASSFRDRSYGQYF. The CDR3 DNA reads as TGTGCCAGCAGCTTCCGGGACAGGTCTTATGGGCAGTACTTC.

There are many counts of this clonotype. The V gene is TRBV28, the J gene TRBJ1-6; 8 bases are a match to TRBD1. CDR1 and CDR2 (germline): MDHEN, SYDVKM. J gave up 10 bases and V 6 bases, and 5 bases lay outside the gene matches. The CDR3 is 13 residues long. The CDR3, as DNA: TGTGCCAGCAGCACAGGGGGATACTCACCCCTCCACTTT. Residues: CASSTGGYSPLHF.

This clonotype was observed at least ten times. CDR3 nucleotides: TGTGCCAGCAGCTTAGCGCGGCACCTTTTCGGGGAGACCCAGTACTTC. Residues: CASSLARHLFGETQYF. The chain employs TRBV7-9 and TRBJ2-5, with unresolved D. Trimming removed 0 bases from V and 5 bases from J, with 16 bases in between. This CDR3 contains 16 residues. CDR1 is SEHNR and CDR2 is FQNEAQ in the germline V gene (reference sequence). Looking up the rest from reference TRBV7-9 and TRBJ2-5 gives the full variable domain: DTGVSQNPRHKITKRGQNVTFRCDPISEHNRLYWYRQTLGQGPEFLTYFQNEAQLEKSRLLSDRFSAERPKGSFSTLEIQRTEQGDSAMYLCASSLARHLFGETQYFGPGTRLLVL.

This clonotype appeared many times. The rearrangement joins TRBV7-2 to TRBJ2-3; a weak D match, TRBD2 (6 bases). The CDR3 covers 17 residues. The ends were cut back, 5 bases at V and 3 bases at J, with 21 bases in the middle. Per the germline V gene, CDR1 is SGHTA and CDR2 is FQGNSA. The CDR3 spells CASSPIPTGRGTDTQYF. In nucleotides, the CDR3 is TGTGCCAGCAGCCCAATCCCCACAGGACGGGGGACAGATACGCAGTATTTT.

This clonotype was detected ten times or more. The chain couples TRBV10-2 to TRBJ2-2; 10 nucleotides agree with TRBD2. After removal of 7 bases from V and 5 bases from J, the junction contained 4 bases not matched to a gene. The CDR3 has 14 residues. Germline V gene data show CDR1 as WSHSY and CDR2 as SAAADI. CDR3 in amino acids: CASKLAGETGELFF. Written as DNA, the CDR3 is TGCGCCAGCAAGCTAGCGGGAGAAACCGGGGAGCTGTTTTTT.

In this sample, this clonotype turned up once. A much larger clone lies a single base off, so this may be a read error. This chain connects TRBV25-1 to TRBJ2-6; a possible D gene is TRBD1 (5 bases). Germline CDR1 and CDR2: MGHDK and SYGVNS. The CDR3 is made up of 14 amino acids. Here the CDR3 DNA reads TGTGCCAGCAGTTCCGGGTCTGGGGCCAACGTCCTGCCTTTC. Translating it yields CASSSGSGANVLPF.

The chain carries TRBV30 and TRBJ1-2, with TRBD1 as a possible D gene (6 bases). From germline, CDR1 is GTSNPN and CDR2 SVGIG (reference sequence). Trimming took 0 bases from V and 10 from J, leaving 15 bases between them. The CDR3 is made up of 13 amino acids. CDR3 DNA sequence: TGTGCCTGGAGTGTACTCACAGGGAGGTCCTACACCTTC. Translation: CAWSVLTGRSYTF. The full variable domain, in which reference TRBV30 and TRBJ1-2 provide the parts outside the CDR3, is SQTIHQWPATLVQPVGSPLSLECTVEGTSNPNLYWYRQAAGRGLQLLFYSVGIGQISSEVPQNLSASRPQDRQFILSSKKLLLSDSGFYLCAWSVLTGRSYTFGSGTRLTVV.

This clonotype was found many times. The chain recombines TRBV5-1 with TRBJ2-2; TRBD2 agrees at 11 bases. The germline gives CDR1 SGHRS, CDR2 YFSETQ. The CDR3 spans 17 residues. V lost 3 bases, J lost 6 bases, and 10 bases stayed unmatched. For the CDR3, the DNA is TGCGCCAGCAGCTGGGCCGATCTAGCGGGAGGCGCCGGGGAGCTGTTTTTT. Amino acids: CASSWADLAGGAGELFF.

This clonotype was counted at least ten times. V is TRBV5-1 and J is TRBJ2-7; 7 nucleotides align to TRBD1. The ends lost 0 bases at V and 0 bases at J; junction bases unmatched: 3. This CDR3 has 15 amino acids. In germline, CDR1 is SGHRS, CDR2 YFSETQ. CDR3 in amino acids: CASSLVGTDSYEQYF. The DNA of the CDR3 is TGCGCCAGCAGCTTGGTTGGGACAGACTCCTACGAGCAGTACTTC.

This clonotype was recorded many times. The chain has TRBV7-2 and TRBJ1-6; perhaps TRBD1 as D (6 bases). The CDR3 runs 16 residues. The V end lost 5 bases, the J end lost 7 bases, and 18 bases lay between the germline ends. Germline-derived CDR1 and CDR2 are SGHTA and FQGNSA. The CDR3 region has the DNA TGTGCCAGCAGCGCCCCCTTTGGGACAAACAATTCACCCCTCCACTTT. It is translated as CASSAPFGTNNSPLHF.

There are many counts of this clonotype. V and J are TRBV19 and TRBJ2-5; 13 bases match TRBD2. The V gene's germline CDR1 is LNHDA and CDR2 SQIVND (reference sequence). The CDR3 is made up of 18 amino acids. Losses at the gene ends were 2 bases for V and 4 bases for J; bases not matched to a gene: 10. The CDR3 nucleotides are TGTGCCAGTAGTATACGGTCAGGACTAGCGGGAGTGGGAGAGACCCAGTACTTC. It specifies CASSIRSGLAGVGETQYF. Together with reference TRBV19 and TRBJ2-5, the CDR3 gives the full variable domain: DGGITQSPKYLFRKEGQNVTLSCEQNLNHDAMYWYRQDPGQGLRLIYYSQIVNDFQKGDIAEGYSVSREKKESFPLTVTSAQKNPTAFYLCASSIRSGLAGVGETQYFGPGTRLLVL.

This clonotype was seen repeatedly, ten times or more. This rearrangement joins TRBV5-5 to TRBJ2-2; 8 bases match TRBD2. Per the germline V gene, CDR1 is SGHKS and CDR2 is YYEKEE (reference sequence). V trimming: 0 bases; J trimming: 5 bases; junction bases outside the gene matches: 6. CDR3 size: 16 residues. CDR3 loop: CASSLAGGATTGELFF. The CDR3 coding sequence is TGTGCCAGCAGCTTGGCGGGGGGGGCGACTACCGGGGAGCTGTTTTTT. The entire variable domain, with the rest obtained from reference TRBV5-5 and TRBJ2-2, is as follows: DAGVTQSPTHLIKTRGQQVTLRCSPISGHKSVSWYQQVLGQGPQFIFQYYEKEERGRGNFPDRFSARQFPNYSSELNVNALLLGDSALYLCASSLAGGATTGELFFGEGSRLTVL.

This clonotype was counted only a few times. The CDR3 nucleotides are TGCGCCAGCAGTATGGGCGGGAGGGAGACCCAGTACTTC. It yields the protein CASSMGGRETQYF. The chain couples TRBV5-1 to TRBJ2-5, with TRBD2 matching over 8 bases. V lost 5 bases, J lost 5 bases, and 5 bases stayed unmatched. CDR3 size: 13 residues. Looked up from germline, CDR1 is SGHRS and CDR2 is YFSETQ.

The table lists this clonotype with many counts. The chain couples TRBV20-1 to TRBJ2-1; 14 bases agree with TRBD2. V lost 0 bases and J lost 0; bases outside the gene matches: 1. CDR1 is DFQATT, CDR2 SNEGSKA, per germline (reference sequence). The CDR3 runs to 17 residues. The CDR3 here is CSAREGTSGSSYNEQFF. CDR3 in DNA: TGCAGTGCTAGAGAAGGGACTAGCGGGAGCTCCTACAATGAGCAGTTCTTC.

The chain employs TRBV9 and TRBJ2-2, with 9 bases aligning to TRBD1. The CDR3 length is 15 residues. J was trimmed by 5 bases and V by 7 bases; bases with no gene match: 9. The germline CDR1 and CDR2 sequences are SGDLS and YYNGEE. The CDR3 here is CASGPGQGITGELFF. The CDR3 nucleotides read TGTGCCAGCGGTCCTGGACAGGGGATAACCGGGGAGCTGTTTTTT.